This T cell receptor beta chain appears in the sequencing data of a study of cytomegalovirus exposure and HLA in healthy donors. Findings of the study overall: Cytomegalovirus-associated status was assigned to more than 150 TCR beta chains. The majority of CMV-associated TCR beta chains were reported as apparently HLA-restricted in a later analysis.

Amplification used 60 Vbeta primers and 13 Jbeta primers. This table comes from immunoSEQ multiplex PCR, and its TCRdb copy is limited to in-frame clones, with some not included. Of around 30,000 clones listed, approximately 90% are singletons. This clone has just one count. Its antigen is currently unknown. CDR1 MNHEY and CDR2 SVGAGI come from the germline V gene. J was trimmed by 3 bases and V by 6 bases; bases with no gene match: 8. The CDR3 has 15 amino acids. The sample consisted of PBMCs. The rearrangement joins TRBV6-5 to TRBJ2-7; 10 nucleotides line up with TRBD2. The origin of this receptor is a boy aged 5-17 years in good health and CMV-seronegative. CDR3 sequence (DNA): TGTGCCAGCAGCCTAAGCGGGGGGGCATTCTACGAGCAGTACTTC. Protein product: CASSLSGGAFYEQYF.